The 28 T cell receptor beta chains below come from one sample, sequenced in a study of blood T cells in healthy people across ages. Sample-barcoded 5' priming and a J-beta primer mix drove a second PCR of 7 to 11 cycles. Each CDR3 protein gets one entry after TCRdb re-called the 5' RACE reads with MiXCR. Of 720,000 or so distinct CDR3 sequences listed, around two fifths are singletons. Sequencing used blood. The source of these receptors is an elderly man in good health.

This chain connects TRBV7-8 to TRBJ1-1; maybe TRBD1 (5 bases). The CDR3 has 13 amino acids. The V end lost 2 bases, the J end lost 6 bases, and 10 bases lay between the germline ends. Looked up from germline, CDR1 is SGHVS and CDR2 is FQNEAQ. CDR3 DNA: TGTGCCAGCAGCTTATTACAGACAGCTGAAGCTTTCTTT. Residues: CASSLLQTAEAFF.

This clonotype has only a few counts. V and J are TRBV29-1 and TRBJ1-1; 8 bases match TRBD1. With V trimmed by 1 base and J by 5 bases, 3 bases remained unmatched. CDR3 length equals 13 residues. Germline lookup yields CDR1 SQVTM and CDR2 ANQGSEA. Written as DNA, the CDR3 is TGCAGCGTTGAAGGGACAGGGTGGACTGAAGCTTTCTTT. Its protein product is CSVEGTGWTEAFF. Combining the CDR3 with reference TRBV29-1 and TRBJ1-1 gives the whole variable domain SAVISQKPSRDICQRGTSLTIQCQVDSQVTMMFWYRQQPGQSLTLIATANQGSEATYESGFVIDKFPISRPNLTFSTLTVSNMSPEDSSIYLCSVEGTGWTEAFFGQGTRLTVV.

The J gene is TRBJ1-2, the V gene TRBV28, with D possibly TRBD1 on 5 matching bases. CDR3 length: 15 amino acids. Germline V gene data show CDR1 as MDHEN and CDR2 as SYDVKM. V lost 2 bases to trimming and J lost 1 base, with 11 bases between them. CDR3 region: CASSLGTKLNYGYTF. The CDR3, as DNA: TGTGCCAGCAGTTTAGGGACCAAACTTAACTATGGCTACACCTTC.

The CDR3 region is CSARDRTGSTDTQYF. CDR3 in DNA: TGCAGTGCTAGAGATAGGACAGGGTCCACAGATACGCAGTATTTT. The chain joins TRBV20-1 to TRBJ2-3; TRBD1 agrees at 8 bases. Losses at the gene ends were 0 bases for V and 2 bases for J; bases not matched to a gene: 4. This CDR3 comprises 15 residues. Germline CDR1 and CDR2: DFQATT and SNEGSKA (reference sequence).

The chain recombines TRBV2 with TRBJ1-1, with a tentative D call TRBD1 (6 bases). The CDR3 sequence is 14 residues long. V shed 8 bases and J shed 0 bases, with 13 bases lying between them. Looked up from germline, CDR1 is SNHLY and CDR2 is FYNNEI. The CDR3 sequence: CASFRTEMNTEAFF. CDR3 nucleotide sequence: TGTGCCAGCTTCCGGACAGAGATGAACACTGAAGCTTTCTTT.

This clonotype was recorded only once. The genes are TRBV4-3 and TRBJ1-1, with no clear D. V gave up 1 base and J gave up 1 base, with 10 bases separating them. This CDR3 is 15 amino acids long. Germline V gene data show CDR1 as LGHNA and CDR2 as YSLEER. CDR3 sequence: CASSQGQVQNTEAFF. CDR3 sequence (DNA): TGCGCCAGCAGCCAAGGCCAAGTCCAGAACACTGAAGCTTTCTTT.

The genes are TRBV9 and TRBJ2-5, with TRBD2 matching over 7 bases. CDR1 is SGDLS and CDR2 is YYNGEE in the germline V gene. V lost 0 bases to trimming and J lost 5 bases; unmatched junction nucleotides: 4. The CDR3 has 14 residues. CDR3 residues: CASSVDRTRETQYF. In DNA, the CDR3 is TGTGCCAGCAGCGTAGACAGGACTAGGGAGACCCAGTACTTC.

The rearrangement joins TRBV3-1 to TRBJ2-1; 13 bases fit TRBD2. The J call could be wrong; TRBJ2-7 is a better fit for the DNA end. This CDR3 is built from 18 residues. Germline-derived CDR1 and CDR2 are LGHDT and YNNKEL (reference sequence). The DNA for the CDR3 is TGTGCCAGCAGCCAAGACCCCCCAACTAGCGGGAGGGCCAATGAGCAGTACTTC. It translates to CASSQDPPTSGRANEQYF.

On this clonotype itself: A much larger clone sits a single nucleotide away, making a read error possible. J is TRBJ2-5 and V is TRBV7-6, with TRBD2 matching over 14 bases. Unmatched junction bases numbered 16, after V lost 2 bases and J lost 11 bases. This CDR3 contains 18 residues. Germline values: CDR1 SGHVS, CDR2 FNYEAQ. Here the CDR3 DNA reads TGTGCCAGCAGCTTACCCGGGACTAGCGGGGGTTTGAGCAATGAGCAGTACTTC. It encodes CASSLPGTSGGLSNEQYF.

This clonotype was observed a handful of times. The chain couples TRBV4-3 to TRBJ2-7; D might be TRBD1 or TRBD2, each matching 5 bases. Germline CDR1 reads LGHNA; CDR2 reads YSLEER. Trimming pared 4 bases from V and 6 bases from J, leaving 16 bases between. The CDR3 contains 14 residues. The CDR3 coding sequence is TGCGCCAGCAGCCCGGACACGGGGATTGGCGAGCAGTACTTC. Translating it yields CASSPDTGIGEQYF.

Ten or more counts support this clonotype. The chain links TRBV5-1 to TRBJ2-5; 10 nucleotides line up with TRBD2. The CDR3 spans 18 residues. The germline V gene has CDR1 SGHRS and CDR2 YFSETQ. V gave up 4 bases and J gave up 1 base; unmatched junction bases: 13. CDR3: CASSPGASGGTSQETQYF. CDR3 nucleotides: TGCGCCAGCAGCCCGGGGGCTAGCGGGGGTACTAGCCAAGAGACCCAGTACTTC.

In the case of this clonotype: This may be a read error, as it is one base from a much larger clone. The chain carries TRBV7-2 and TRBJ2-7; 7 bases align to TRBD1. This CDR3 has 15 amino acids. V lost 3 bases, J lost 7 bases, and 12 bases stayed unmatched. Germline CDR1 is SGHTA and CDR2 is FQGNSA. The CDR3 DNA is TGTGCCAGCAGCTTCTTAGGGGGCTCGACTAATGAGCAGTACTTC. It yields the protein CASSFLGGSTNEQYF.

The chain is built from TRBV28 and TRBJ2-7; unclear D gene. The assigned J gene may be wrong: the sequence end matches TRBJ2-5 better. The CDR3 totals 14 residues. The germline CDR1 and CDR2 sequences are MDHEN and SYDVKM. DNA of the CDR3: TGTGCCAGCAGTTTAGCCCCGTCTGCTAGGACCCAGTACTTC. Amino acids: CASSLAPSARTQYF.

This chain joins TRBV5-1 and TRBJ2-5; no reliable D call. The V gene's germline CDR1 is SGHRS and CDR2 YFSETQ. Trimming shortened V by 3 bases and J by 2 bases, and 11 bases separated the two germline ends. The CDR3 loop spans 14 amino acids. The CDR3 here is CASSSRARQETQYF. Written as DNA, the CDR3 is TGCGCCAGCAGCTCAAGGGCCAGACAAGAGACCCAGTACTTC.

Ten or more counts support this clonotype. This chain uses TRBV11-3 with TRBJ2-5; D perhaps matches TRBD2 (5 bases). This CDR3 has 11 amino acids. V gave up 5 bases and J gave up 9 bases, with 10 bases separating them. CDR1 is SGHNT, CDR2 YENEEA, per germline. The CDR3 nucleotides are TGTGCCAGCAGCCAAAACGGGGCCCAGTACTTC. This gives the protein CASSQNGAQYF. Full variable domain (missing parts from reference TRBV11-3 and TRBJ2-5): EAGVVQSPRYKIIEKKQPVAFWCNPISGHNTLYWYLQNLGQGPELLIRYENEEAVDDSQLPKDRFSAERLKGVDSTLKIQPAELGDSAVYLCASSQNGAQYFGPGTRLLVL.

CDR3: CASSRGLEETQYF. In DNA, the CDR3 is TGTGCCAGCAGCCGGGGTTTGGAAGAGACGCAGTATTTT. The chain recombines TRBV7-2 with TRBJ2-3, with a weak D call TRBD2 (5 bases). The CDR3 sequence is 13 residues long. V dropped 5 bases and J dropped 9 bases, with 15 bases sitting between them. Germline V gives CDR1 SGHTA, CDR2 FQGNSA.

This clonotype appeared many times. CDR3 loop: CSASAPGGAYGYTF. The CDR3 DNA reads as TGCAGTGCGTCGGCCCCAGGGGGCGCGTATGGCTACACCTTC. This chain uses TRBV20-1 with TRBJ1-2, with 8 bases fitting TRBD1. The CDR3 runs 14 residues. Germline CDR1 and CDR2: DFQATT and SNEGSKA (reference sequence). The V and J ends lost 6 bases and 5 bases, in that order; junction bases with no gene match: 11.

J is TRBJ1-5 and V is TRBV7-2; D is unclear. This CDR3 region has 13 residues. Trimming removed 5 bases from V and 8 bases from J, with 13 bases in between. The germline CDR1 and CDR2 sequences are SGHTA and FQGNSA. CDR3: CASSETGSEPQHF. The CDR3 nucleotides read TGTGCCAGCAGCGAGACCGGAAGCGAGCCCCAGCATTTT.

The chain couples TRBV10-3 to TRBJ2-5; 8 nucleotides agree with TRBD2. Germline assignment: CDR1 ENHRY and CDR2 SYGVKD. Unmatched junction bases numbered 15, after V lost 4 bases and J lost 11 bases. The CDR3 is 15 residues long. CDR3 in amino acids: CAISAGGTGANEQYF. The CDR3 bases are TGTGCCATCAGTGCGGGGGGGACGGGAGCCAATGAGCAGTACTTC.

This clonotype was seen repeatedly, ten times or more. The rearrangement uses TRBV5-5 and TRBJ2-1; TRBD2 agrees at 9 bases. Germline lookup yields CDR1 SGHKS and CDR2 YYEKEE (reference sequence). The CDR3 consists of 16 residues. V dropped 4 bases and J dropped 4; count of bases not matched to a gene: 9. The CDR3 coding sequence is TGTGCCAGCAGCCTGGTATCTAGCGGGGATTACAATGAGCAGTTCTTC. This encodes CASSLVSSGDYNEQFF.

The genes are TRBV29-1 and TRBJ2-1, with 9 bases aligning to TRBD2. V was pared by 6 bases and J by 6 bases, with 9 bases of the junction left unmatched. There are 14 residues in the CDR3. In germline, CDR1 is SQVTM, CDR2 ANQGSEA. In DNA, the CDR3 is TGCAGCGTCCTCGCGGGGGGGCTAGGCAATGAGCAGTTCTTC. The encoded protein is CSVLAGGLGNEQFF.

This clonotype was recorded many times. J is TRBJ2-5 and V is TRBV6-2 or TRBV6-3; maybe TRBD1 (6 bases). Germline CDR1 MNHEY, CDR2 SVGEGT. V was cut by 6 bases and J by 5 bases, with 16 bases left in between. CDR3 length: 14 amino acids. The CDR3 coding sequence is TGTGCCAGCAGAACCTCAGGGGTCGGGGAGACCCAGTACTTC. This encodes CASRTSGVGETQYF.

V is TRBV7-6 and J is TRBJ2-7; D might be TRBD1 (6 bases). The DNA matches TRBJ2-5 better at its end, which makes the J call doubtful. The CDR3 contains 15 residues. The germline CDR1 and CDR2 sequences are SGHVS and FNYEAQ. The CDR3 DNA is TGTGCCAGCAGCTCTATTGGGACAAACAGGGAGACCCAGTACTTC. It is translated as CASSSIGTNRETQYF.

The CDR3 protein is CSVEGQGGADTQYF. As DNA, the CDR3 is TGCAGCGTTGAAGGACAGGGTGGCGCAGATACGCAGTATTTT. The V call is TRBV29-1, the J call TRBJ2-3, with TRBD1 identical over 7 bases. Germline CDR1 and CDR2: SQVTM and ANQGSEA. V lost 1 base, J lost 4 bases, and 5 bases stayed unmatched. The CDR3 has 14 residues.

A few counts support this clonotype. This chain connects TRBV6-5 to TRBJ2-3; D might be TRBD1 (5 bases). This CDR3 has 13 residues. V lost 2 bases to trimming and J lost 9 bases, with 12 bases between them. Germline CDR1 is MNHEY and CDR2 is SVGAGI. The CDR3 DNA is TGTGCCAGCAGTTACGTGCCAGGGTGGACGCAGTATTTT. It yields the protein CASSYVPGWTQYF.

A remark on this clonotype: One end of the junction is discordant with germline, which a read error may explain. The chain links TRBV2 to TRBJ2-5; D not resolved. Germline CDR1 SNHLY, CDR2 FYNNEI. The CDR3 is 14 amino acids. CDR3 bases: TGTGCCAGCATCTTGGCAGAAGAGCAAGAGGCCCAGTACTTC. This gives the protein CASILAEEQEAQYF.

The V gene is TRBV5-1, the J gene TRBJ2-5; TRBD1 aligns across 10 bases. The CDR3 contains 17 residues. Germline CDR1 SGHRS, CDR2 YFSETQ. V shed 3 bases and J 11 bases; nucleotides not matched to a gene: 19. DNA for the CDR3: TGCGCCAGCAGCTCCACATCGACAGGGGGCACCGTGTACGGGCAGTACTTC. It encodes CASSSTSTGGTVYGQYF.

This clonotype was detected only once. The chain carries TRBV6-2 or TRBV6-3 and TRBJ2-3; the D is unclear. Deletions cut 5 bases from V and 7 bases from J, with 7 bases between. This CDR3 comprises 11 residues. Germline V lookup: CDR1 MNHEY, CDR2 SVGEGT. CDR3 amino acids: CASSSMYTQYF. CDR3 sequence (DNA): TGTGCCAGCAGTAGTATGTATACGCAGTATTTT.